Sequencing of this T cell receptor (beta chain) was carried out in a study of T cells in women clearing cervical HPV infection. Across the whole study: Blood came at first lesion visit for cases, post-clearance for controls. Findings and caveats of the study: A classifier using richness and V gene abundances reached an AUC of more than 0.75. CIN3+ cases had significantly higher TCR richness than controls; evenness did not differ.

Clones were sequenced by immunoSEQ multiplex PCR, and TCRdb holds only the in-frame ones, with some missing. The repertoire table contains roughly 50,000 clones. With regard to this clone: Its antigen is still unknown. The read finishes 3 residues shy of the CDR3 end, and the germline J gene is used to complete it.

CDR3 length equals 14 residues. Germline CDR1 SGHNT, CDR2 YENEEA. The V gene end was trimmed by 5 bases and the J gene end by 4 bases; junction bases not matched to a gene: 6. All donors had a single incident cervical HPV16 infection, not prevalent. The V and J genes are TRBV11-3 and TRBJ2-5; 8 bases line up with TRBD2. The sequenced sample was blood buffy coat. This clonotype was obtained from a woman between 18 and 70 years old with a cervical HPV16 infection that either progressed to CIN3+ or cleared (not recorded which). The CDR3 loop reads CASSPSAGVETQYF. The covered CDR3 bases are TGTGCCAGCAGCCCCTCAGCGGGAGTAGAGACC.